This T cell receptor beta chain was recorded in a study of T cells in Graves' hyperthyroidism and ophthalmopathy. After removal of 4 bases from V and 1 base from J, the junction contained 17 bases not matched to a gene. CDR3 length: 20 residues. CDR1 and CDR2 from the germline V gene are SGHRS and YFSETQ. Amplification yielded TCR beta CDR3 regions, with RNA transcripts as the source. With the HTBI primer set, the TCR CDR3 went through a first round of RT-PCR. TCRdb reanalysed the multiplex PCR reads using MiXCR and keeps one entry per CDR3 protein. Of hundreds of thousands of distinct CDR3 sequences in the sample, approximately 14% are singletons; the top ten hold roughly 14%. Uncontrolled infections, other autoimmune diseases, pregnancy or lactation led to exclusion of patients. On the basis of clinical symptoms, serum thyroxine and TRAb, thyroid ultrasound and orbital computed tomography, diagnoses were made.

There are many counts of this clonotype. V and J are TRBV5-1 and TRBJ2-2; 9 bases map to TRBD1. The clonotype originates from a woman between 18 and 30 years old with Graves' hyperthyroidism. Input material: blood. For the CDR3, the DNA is TGCGCCAGCAGCCGGCCTTCCCGGGACAGGGATCCGATGAACACCGGGGAGCTGTTTTTT. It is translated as CASSRPSRDRDPMNTGELFF. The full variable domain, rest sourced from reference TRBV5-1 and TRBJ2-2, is KAGVTQTPRYLIKTRGQQVTLSCSPISGHRSVSWYQQTPGQGLQFLFEYFSETQRNKGNFPGRFSGRQFSNSRSEMNVSTLELGDSALYLCASSRPSRDRDPMNTGELFFGEGSRLTVL.